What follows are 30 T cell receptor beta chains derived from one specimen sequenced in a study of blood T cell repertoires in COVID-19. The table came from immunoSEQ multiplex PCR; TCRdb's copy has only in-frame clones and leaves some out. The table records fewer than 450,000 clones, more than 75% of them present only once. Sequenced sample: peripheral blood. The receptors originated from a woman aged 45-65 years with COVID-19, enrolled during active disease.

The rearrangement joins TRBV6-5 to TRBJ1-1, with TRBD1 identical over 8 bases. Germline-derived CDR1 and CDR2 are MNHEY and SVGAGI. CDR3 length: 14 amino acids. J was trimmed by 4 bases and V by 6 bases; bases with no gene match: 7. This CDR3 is CASSRQGFSTEAFF. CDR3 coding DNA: TGTGCCAGCAGCCGACAGGGGTTTAGCACTGAAGCTTTCTTT.

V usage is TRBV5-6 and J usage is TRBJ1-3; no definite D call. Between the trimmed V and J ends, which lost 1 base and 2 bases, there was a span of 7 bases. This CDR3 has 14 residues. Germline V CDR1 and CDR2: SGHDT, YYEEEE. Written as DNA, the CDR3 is TGTGCCAGCAGCTTGACCGGGACTGGAAACACCATATATTTT. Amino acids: CASSLTGTGNTIYF.

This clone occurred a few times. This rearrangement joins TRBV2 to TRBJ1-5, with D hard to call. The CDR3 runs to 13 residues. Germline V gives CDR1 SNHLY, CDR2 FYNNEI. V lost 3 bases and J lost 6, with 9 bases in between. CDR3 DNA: TGTGCCAGCAGTGACCAGCGACTTCAGCCCCAGCATTTT. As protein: CASSDQRLQPQHF.

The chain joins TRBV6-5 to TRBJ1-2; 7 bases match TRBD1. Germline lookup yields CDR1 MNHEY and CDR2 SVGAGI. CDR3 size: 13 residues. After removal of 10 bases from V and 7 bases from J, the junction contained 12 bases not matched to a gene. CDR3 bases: TGTGCCACCAACAAAGGGGGCGACGGTGGCTACACCTTC. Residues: CATNKGGDGGYTF.

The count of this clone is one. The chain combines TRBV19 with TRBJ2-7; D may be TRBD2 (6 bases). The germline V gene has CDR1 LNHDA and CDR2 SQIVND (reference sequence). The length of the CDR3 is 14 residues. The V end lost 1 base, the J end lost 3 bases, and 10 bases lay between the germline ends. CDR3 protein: CASSIAGALYEQYF. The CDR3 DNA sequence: TGTGCCAGTAGTATAGCGGGAGCTCTCTACGAGCAGTACTTC. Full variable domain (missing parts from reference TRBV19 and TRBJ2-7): DGGITQSPKYLFRKEGQNVTLSCEQNLNHDAMYWYRQDPGQGLRLIYYSQIVNDFQKGDIAEGYSVSREKKESFPLTVTSAQKNPTAFYLCASSIAGALYEQYFGPGTRLTVT.

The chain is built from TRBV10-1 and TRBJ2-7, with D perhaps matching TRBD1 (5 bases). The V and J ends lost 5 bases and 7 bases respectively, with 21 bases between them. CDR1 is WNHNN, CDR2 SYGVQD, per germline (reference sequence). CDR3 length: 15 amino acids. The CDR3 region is CASSKYRRQWREQYF. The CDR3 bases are TGCGCCAGCAGTAAGTACCGAAGACAGTGGCGGGAGCAGTACTTC.

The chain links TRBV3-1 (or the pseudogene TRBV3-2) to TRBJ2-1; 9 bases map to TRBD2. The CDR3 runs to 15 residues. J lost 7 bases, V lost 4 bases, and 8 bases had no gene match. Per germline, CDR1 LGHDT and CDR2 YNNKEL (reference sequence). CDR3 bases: TGTGCCAGCAGCCTCGGACTAGCGCCGGGGAATGAGCAGTTCTTC. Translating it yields CASSLGLAPGNEQFF.

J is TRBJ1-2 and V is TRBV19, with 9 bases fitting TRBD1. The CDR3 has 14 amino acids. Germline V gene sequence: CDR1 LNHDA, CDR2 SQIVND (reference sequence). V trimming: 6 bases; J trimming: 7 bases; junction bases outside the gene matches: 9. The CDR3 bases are TGTGCCAGTAGGCTAGGACAGGGGACGACTGGCTACACCTTC. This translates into CASRLGQGTTGYTF. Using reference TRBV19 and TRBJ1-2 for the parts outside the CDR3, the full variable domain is DGGITQSPKYLFRKEGQNVTLSCEQNLNHDAMYWYRQDPGQGLRLIYYSQIVNDFQKGDIAEGYSVSREKKESFPLTVTSAQKNPTAFYLCASRLGQGTTGYTFGSGTRLTVV.

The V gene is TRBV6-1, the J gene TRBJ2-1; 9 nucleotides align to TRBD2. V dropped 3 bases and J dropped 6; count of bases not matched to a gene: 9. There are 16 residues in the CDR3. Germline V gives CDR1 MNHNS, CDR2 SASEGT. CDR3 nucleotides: TGTGCCAGCAGTGAGATTGGCGGGAGGGCCCGCAATGAGCAGTTCTTC. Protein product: CASSEIGGRARNEQFF.

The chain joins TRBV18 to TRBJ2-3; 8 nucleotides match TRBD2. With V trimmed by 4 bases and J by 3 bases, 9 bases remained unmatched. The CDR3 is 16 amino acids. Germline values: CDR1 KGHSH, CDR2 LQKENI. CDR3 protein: CASSLTGVAGTDTQYF. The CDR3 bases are TGTGCCAGCTCACTAACTGGTGTAGCGGGGACAGATACGCAGTATTTT.

The CDR3 is CASSPSQDTQYF. CDR3 bases: TGCGCCAGCAGCCCTTCACAGGATACGCAGTATTTT. The chain couples TRBV5-1 to TRBJ2-3; no clear D. The CDR3 has 12 amino acids. Germline CDR1 and CDR2: SGHRS and YFSETQ. Trimming removed 4 bases at V and 6 bases at J, with 9 bases between. Using reference TRBV5-1 and TRBJ2-3 for the parts outside the CDR3, the full variable domain is KAGVTQTPRYLIKTRGQQVTLSCSPISGHRSVSWYQQTPGQGLQFLFEYFSETQRNKGNFPGRFSGRQFSNSRSEMNVSTLELGDSALYLCASSPSQDTQYFGPGTRLTVL.

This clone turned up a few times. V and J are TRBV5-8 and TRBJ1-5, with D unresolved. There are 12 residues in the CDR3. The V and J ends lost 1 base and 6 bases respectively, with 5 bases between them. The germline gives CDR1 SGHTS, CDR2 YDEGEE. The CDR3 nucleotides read TGTGCCAGCAGCTTGTTGCGTCAGCCCCAGCATTTT. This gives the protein CASSLLRQPQHF.

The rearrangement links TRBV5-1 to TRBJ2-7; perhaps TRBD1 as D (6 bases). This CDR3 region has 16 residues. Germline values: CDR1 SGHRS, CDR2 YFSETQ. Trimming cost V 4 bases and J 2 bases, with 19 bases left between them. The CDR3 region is CASSTYSGESPYEQYF. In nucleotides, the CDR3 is TGCGCCAGCAGCACCTACTCAGGGGAGAGTCCCTACGAGCAGTACTTC. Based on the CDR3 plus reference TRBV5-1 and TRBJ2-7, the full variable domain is KAGVTQTPRYLIKTRGQQVTLSCSPISGHRSVSWYQQTPGQGLQFLFEYFSETQRNKGNFPGRFSGRQFSNSRSEMNVSTLELGDSALYLCASSTYSGESPYEQYFGPGTRLTVT.

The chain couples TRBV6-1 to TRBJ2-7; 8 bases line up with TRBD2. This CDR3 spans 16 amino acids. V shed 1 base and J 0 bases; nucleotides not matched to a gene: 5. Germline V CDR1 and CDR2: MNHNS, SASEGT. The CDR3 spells CASSEESGLVSYEQYF. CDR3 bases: TGTGCCAGCAGTGAAGAATCGGGACTAGTCTCCTACGAGCAGTACTTC.

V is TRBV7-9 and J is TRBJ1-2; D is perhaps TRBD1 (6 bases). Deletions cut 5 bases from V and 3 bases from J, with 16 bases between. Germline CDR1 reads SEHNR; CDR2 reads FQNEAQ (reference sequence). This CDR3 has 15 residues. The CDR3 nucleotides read TGTGCCAGCAGCCCAGTGCGGGGGCCGGACTATGGCTACACCTTC. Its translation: CASSPVRGPDYGYTF.

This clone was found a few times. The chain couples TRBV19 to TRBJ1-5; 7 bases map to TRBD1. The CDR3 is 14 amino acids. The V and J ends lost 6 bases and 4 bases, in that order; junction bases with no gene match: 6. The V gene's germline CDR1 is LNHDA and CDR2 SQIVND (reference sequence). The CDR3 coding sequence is TGTGCCAGTAGACTGGGACAGATAAATCAGCCCCAGCATTTT. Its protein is CASRLGQINQPQHF.

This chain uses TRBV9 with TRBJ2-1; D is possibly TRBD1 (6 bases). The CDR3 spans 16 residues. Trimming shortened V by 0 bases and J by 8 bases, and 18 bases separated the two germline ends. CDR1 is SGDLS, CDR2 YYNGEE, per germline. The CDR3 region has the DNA TGTGCCAGCAGCGTAGATTTTTCAGACAGGCCACATGAGCAGTTCTTC. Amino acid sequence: CASSVDFSDRPHEQFF.

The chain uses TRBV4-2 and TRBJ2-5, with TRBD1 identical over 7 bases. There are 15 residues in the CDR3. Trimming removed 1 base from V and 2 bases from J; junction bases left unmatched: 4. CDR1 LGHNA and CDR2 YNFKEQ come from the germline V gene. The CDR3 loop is CASSQGQGEQETQYF. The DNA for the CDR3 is TGTGCCAGCAGCCAAGGTCAGGGGGAACAAGAGACCCAGTACTTC.

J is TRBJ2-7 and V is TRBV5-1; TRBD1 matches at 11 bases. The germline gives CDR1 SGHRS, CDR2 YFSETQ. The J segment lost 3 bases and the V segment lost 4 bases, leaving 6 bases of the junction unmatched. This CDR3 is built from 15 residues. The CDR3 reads CASSRSGTGGYEQYF. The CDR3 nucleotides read TGCGCCAGCAGCCGCTCCGGGACAGGGGGCTACGAGCAGTACTTC.

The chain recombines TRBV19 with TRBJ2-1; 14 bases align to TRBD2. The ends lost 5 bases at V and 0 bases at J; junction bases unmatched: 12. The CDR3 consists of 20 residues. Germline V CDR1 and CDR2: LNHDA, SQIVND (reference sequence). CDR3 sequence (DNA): TGTGCCAGTAGTGGTCCGACTAGCGGGAGGGCCCGAATCTCCTACAATGAGCAGTTCTTC. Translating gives CASSGPTSGRARISYNEQFF. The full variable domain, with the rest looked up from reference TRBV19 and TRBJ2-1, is DGGITQSPKYLFRKEGQNVTLSCEQNLNHDAMYWYRQDPGQGLRLIYYSQIVNDFQKGDIAEGYSVSREKKESFPLTVTSAQKNPTAFYLCASSGPTSGRARISYNEQFFGPGTRLTVL.

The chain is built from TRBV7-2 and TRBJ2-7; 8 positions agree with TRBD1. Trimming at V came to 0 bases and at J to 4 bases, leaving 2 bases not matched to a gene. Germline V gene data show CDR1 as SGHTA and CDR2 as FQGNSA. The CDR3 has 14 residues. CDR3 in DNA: TGTGCCAGCAGCTTAGCCAGGGGGCTGTACGAGCAGTACTTC. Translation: CASSLARGLYEQYF. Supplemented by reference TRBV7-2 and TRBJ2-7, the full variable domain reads GAGVSQSPSNKVTEKGKDVELRCDPISGHTALYWYRQSLGQGLEFLIYFQGNSAPDKSGLPSDRFSAERTGGSVSTLTIQRTQQEDSAVYLCASSLARGLYEQYFGPGTRLTVT.

Written as DNA, the CDR3 is TGTGCCACCTGTCGACAGGCAGCCCCGGGGGGGGAGCAGTACTTC. Translation gives CATCRQAAPGGEQYF. V gene TRBV28 combines with J gene TRBJ2-7, with TRBD2 matching over 8 bases. The germline gives CDR1 MDHEN, CDR2 SYDVKM. This CDR3 spans 15 amino acids. With V trimmed by 10 bases and J by 7 bases, 18 bases remained unmatched.

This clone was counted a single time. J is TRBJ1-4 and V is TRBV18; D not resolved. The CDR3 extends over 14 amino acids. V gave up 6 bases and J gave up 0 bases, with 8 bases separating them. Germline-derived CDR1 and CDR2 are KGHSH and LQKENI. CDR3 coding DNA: TGTGCCAGCTCGTTTGTATCAACTAATGAAAAACTGTTTTTT. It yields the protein CASSFVSTNEKLFF.

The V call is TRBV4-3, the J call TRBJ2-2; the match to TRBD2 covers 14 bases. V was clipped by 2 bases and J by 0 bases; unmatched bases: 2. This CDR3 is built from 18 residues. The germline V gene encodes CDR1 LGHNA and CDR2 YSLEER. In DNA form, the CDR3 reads TGCGCCAGCAGCCAACGACTAGCGGGAGGGCCGAACACCGGGGAGCTGTTTTTT. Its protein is CASSQRLAGGPNTGELFF.

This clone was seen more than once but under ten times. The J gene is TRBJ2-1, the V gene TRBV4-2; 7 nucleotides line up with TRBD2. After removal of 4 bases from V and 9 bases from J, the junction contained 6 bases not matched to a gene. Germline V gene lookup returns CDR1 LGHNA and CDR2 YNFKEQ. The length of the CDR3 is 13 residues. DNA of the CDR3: TGTGCCAGCAGCCCCCGGTTAGCGGGTGAGCAGTTCTTC. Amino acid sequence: CASSPRLAGEQFF.

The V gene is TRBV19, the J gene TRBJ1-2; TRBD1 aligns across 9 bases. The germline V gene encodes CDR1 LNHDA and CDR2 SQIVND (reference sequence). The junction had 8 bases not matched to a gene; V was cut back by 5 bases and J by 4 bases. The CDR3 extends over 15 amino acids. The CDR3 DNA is TGTGCCAGTAGTCTAACAGGGGGCTTGCGCTATGGCTACACCTTC. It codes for CASSLTGGLRYGYTF.

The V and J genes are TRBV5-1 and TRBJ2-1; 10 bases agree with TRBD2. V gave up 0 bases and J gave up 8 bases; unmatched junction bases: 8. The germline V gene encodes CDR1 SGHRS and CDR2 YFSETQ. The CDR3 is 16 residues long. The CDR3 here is CASSLAVLAGVYEQFF. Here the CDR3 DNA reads TGCGCCAGCAGCTTGGCCGTTCTAGCGGGAGTATATGAGCAGTTCTTC.

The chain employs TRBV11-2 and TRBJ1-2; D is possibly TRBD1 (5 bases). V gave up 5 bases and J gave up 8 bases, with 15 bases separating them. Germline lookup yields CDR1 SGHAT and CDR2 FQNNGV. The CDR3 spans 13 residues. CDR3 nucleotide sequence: TGTGCCAGCAGCCAACCCAGGGCGTACGGCTACACCTTC. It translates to CASSQPRAYGYTF.

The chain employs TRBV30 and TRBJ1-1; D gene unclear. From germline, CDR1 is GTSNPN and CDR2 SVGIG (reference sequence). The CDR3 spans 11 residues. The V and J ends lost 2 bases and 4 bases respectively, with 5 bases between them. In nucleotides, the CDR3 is TGTGCCTGGAGTCAGGTCACTGAAGCTTTCTTT. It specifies CAWSQVTEAFF.

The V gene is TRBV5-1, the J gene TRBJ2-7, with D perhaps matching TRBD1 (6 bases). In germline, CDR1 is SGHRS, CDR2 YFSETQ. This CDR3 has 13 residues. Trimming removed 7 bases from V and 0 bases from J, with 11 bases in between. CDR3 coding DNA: TGCGCCAGCGCCGGGACAAACTCCTACGAGCAGTACTTC. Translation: CASAGTNSYEQYF. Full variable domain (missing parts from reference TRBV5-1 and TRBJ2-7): KAGVTQTPRYLIKTRGQQVTLSCSPISGHRSVSWYQQTPGQGLQFLFEYFSETQRNKGNFPGRFSGRQFSNSRSEMNVSTLELGDSALYLCASAGTNSYEQYFGPGTRLTVT.